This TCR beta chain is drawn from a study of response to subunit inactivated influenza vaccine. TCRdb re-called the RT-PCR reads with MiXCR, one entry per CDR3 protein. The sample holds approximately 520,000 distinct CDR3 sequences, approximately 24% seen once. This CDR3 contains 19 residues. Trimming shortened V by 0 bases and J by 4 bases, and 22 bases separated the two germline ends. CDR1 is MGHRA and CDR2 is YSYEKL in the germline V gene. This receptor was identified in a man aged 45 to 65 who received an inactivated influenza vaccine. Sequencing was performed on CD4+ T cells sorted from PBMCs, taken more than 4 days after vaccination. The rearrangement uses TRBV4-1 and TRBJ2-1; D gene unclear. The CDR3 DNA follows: TGCGCCAGCAGCCAAGATCAAATCCTGTTTAGGACCCGGTACAATGAGCAGTTCTTC. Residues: CASSQDQILFRTRYNEQFF.